The T cell receptor (beta chain) under discussion was sequenced for a study of read filtering for tumor transcriptome and immune sequencing. The wider study: Among patients, some 17 were male and around 13 female, aged 47 to 80 (mean approximately 64). Whole-transcriptome libraries were prepared after DNase treatment.

This clonotype was observed many times. Its antigen is currently unknown. The germline CDR1 and CDR2 sequences are SGHNT and YENEEA. V shed 5 bases and J shed 2 bases, with 10 bases lying between them. This CDR3 spans 13 amino acids. This library used 300 to 500 ng RNA and molecular barcoded adaptors spanning alpha/delta and beta/gamma chains. MiXCR, run by TCRdb on the reads, gives a single entry per CDR3 protein. The table includes approximately 43,000 distinct CDR3 sequences, about an eighth detected once. Study conclusions and caveats: In IR-seq, single-read clonotypes were approximately 83% of clonotypes but around 3.5% of reads.

J is TRBJ2-7 and V is TRBV11-3; TRBD2 might be the D (5 bases). The origin of this receptor is a donor at least 40 years old with multiple myeloma. The sequenced sample consisted of a population of CD138-negative cells sorted from bone marrow. As DNA, the CDR3 is TGTGCCAGCAGCGTCGGACTGACCTACGAGCAGTACTTC. Translation gives CASSVGLTYEQYF.